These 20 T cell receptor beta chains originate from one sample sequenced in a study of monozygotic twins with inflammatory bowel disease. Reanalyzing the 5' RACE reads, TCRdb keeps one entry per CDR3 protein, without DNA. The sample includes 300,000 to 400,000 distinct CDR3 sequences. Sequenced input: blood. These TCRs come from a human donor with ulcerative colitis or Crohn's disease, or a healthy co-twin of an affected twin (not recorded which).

The CDR3 spells CASSQEVSAHSTDTQYF. The J gene is TRBJ2-3, the V gene TRBV3-1. The CDR3 is 17 residues long. Germline V gives CDR1 LGHDT, CDR2 YNNKEL (reference sequence).

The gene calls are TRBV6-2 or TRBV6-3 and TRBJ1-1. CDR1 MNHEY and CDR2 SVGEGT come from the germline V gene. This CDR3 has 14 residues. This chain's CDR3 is CASSYRRQNTEAFF.

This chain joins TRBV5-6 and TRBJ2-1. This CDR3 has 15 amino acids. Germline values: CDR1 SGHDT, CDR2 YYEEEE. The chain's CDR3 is CASSSGVLSYNEQFF.

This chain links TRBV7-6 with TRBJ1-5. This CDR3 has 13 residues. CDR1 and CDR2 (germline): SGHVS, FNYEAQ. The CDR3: CASSPVRDQPQHF.

Here the CDR3 reads CASTHLGASGNTIYF. The J gene is TRBJ1-3, the V gene TRBV6-1; lacking DNA, the TRBD1 call made by TCRdb goes unchecked. This CDR3 contains 15 residues. Germline V CDR1 and CDR2: MNHNS, SASEGT.

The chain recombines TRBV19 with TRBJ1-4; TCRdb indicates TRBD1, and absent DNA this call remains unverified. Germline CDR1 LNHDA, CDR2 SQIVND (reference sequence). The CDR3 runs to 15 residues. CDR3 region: CASRILTGANEKLFF.

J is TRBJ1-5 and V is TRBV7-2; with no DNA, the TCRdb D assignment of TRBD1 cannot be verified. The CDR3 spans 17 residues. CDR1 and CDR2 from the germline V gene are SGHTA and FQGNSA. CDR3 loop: CASSATGQQGLYQPQHF.

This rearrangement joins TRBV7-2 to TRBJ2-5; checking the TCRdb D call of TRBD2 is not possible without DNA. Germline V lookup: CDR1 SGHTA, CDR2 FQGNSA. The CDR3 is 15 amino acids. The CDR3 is CASSFVAGGQETQYF.

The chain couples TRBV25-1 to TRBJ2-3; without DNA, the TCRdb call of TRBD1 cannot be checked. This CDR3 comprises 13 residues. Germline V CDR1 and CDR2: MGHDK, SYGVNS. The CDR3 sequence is CASIRSGLATQYF. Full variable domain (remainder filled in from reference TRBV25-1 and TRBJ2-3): EADIYQTPRYLVIGTGKKITLECSQTMGHDKMYWYQQDPGMELHLIHYSYGVNSTEKGDLSSESTVSRIRTEHFPLTLESARPSHTSQYLCASIRSGLATQYFGPGTRLTVL.

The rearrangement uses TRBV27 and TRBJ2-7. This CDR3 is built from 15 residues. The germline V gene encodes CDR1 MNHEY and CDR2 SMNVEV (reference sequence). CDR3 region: CASSPEYGELYEQYF.

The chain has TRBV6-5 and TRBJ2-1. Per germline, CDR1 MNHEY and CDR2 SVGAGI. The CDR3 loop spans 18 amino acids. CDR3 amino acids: CASSYYGSLAGSHNEQFF.

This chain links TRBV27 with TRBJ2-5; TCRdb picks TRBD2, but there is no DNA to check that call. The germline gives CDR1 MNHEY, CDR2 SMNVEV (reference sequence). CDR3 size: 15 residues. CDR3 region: CASSLMGLSSGTQYF.

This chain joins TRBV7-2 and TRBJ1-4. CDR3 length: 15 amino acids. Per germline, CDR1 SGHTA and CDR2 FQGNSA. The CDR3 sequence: CASSLNVGPNEKLFF.

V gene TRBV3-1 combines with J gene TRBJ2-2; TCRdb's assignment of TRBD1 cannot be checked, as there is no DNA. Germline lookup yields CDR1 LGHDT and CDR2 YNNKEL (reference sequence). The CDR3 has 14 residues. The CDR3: CASSPRGGPGELFF.

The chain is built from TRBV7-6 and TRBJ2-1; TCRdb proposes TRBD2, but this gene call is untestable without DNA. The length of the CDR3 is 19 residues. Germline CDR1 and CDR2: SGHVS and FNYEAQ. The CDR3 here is CASSPRTSGQGVVYNEQFF. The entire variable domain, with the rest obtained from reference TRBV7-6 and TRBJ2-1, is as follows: GAGVSQSPRYKVTKRGQDVALRCDPISGHVSLYWYRQALGQGPEFLTYFNYEAQQDKSGLPNDRFSAERPEGSISTLTIQRTEQRDSAMYRCASSPRTSGQGVVYNEQFFGPGTRLTVL.

This chain's CDR3 is CASSDSSGGTDTQYF. The chain carries TRBV6-4 and TRBJ2-3. CDR1 and CDR2 (germline): MRHNA, SNTAGT. The CDR3 contains 15 residues.

This CDR3 reads CASSEKGIGETEAFF. The chain couples TRBV6-1 to TRBJ1-1. This CDR3 region has 15 residues. Per germline, CDR1 MNHNS and CDR2 SASEGT.

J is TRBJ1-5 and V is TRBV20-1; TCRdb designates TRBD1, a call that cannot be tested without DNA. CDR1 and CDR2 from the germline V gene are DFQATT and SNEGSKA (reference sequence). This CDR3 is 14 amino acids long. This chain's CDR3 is CSARRGASNQPQHF.

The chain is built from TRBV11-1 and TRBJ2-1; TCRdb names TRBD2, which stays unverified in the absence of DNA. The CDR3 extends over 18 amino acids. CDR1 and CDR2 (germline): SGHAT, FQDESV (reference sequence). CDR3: CASSAPGLAGGPYNEQFF. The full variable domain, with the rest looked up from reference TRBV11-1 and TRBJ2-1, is EAEVAQSPRYKITEKSQAVAFWCDPISGHATLYWYRQILGQGPELLVQFQDESVVDDSQLPKDRFSAERLKGVDSTLKIQPAELGDSAMYLCASSAPGLAGGPYNEQFFGPGTRLTVL.

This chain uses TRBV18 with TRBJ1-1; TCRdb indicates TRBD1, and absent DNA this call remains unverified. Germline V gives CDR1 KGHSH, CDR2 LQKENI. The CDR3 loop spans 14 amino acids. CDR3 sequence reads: CASSGWGMNTEAFF.